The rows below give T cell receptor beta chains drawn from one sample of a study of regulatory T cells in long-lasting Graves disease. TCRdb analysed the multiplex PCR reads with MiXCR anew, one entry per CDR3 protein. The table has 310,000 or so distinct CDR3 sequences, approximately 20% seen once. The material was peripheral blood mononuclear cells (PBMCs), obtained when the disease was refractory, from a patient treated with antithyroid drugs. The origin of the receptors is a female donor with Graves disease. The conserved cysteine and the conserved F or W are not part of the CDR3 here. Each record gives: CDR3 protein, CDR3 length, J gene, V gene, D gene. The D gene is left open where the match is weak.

CDR3: ASSSGTGLSEQY; length: 12; J: TRBJ2-7; V: TRBV6-2/TRBV6-3; D: TRBD1
CDR3: SVGAGGAETQY; length: 11; J: TRBJ2-5; V: TRBV29-1; D: .
CDR3: ASSFGDSGYEQY; length: 12; J: TRBJ2-7; V: TRBV7-9; D: .
CDR3: ASSQGTSGSSYEQY; length: 14; J: TRBJ2-7; V: TRBV3-1; D: TRBD2
CDR3: ASSPTGTATHLHT; length: 13; J: TRBJ1-2; V: TRBV7-9; D: TRBD1
CDR3: ASSQEWGRANEKLF; length: 14; J: TRBJ1-4; V: TRBV3-1; D: .
CDR3: ASRDRRYTEAF; length: 11; J: TRBJ1-1; V: TRBV4-3; D: .
CDR3: ASSDLYNSPLH; length: 11; J: TRBJ1-6; V: TRBV28; D: .
CDR3: ASSPRLAGRETQY; length: 13; J: TRBJ2-5; V: TRBV4-1; D: TRBD2
CDR3: ASSLAGGGRLSYEQY; length: 15; J: TRBJ2-7; V: TRBV9; D: TRBD2
CDR3: SAVKGQVAQPQH; length: 12; J: TRBJ1-5; V: TRBV20-1; D: TRBD1
CDR3: SAPVRGTGGNQPQH; length: 14; J: TRBJ1-5; V: TRBV20-1; D: TRBD1
CDR3: ASSPLRDRGNLGYGYT; length: 16; J: TRBJ1-2; V: TRBV27; D: TRBD1
CDR3: ASSPPQGRDTEAF; length: 13; J: TRBJ1-1; V: TRBV28; D: .
CDR3: ASSSRLAGDGKLF; length: 13; J: TRBJ2-2; V: TRBV11-2; D: TRBD2
CDR3: ASSVRTSGVDEQF; length: 13; J: TRBJ2-1; V: TRBV2; D: TRBD2